This T cell receptor (beta chain) is drawn from a study of molecular identifiers for immune sequencing clone quantification. Study-wide results and caveats: Spiked-in Jurkat TCR RNA corresponding to one cell was reported as detectable against approximately 930,000 naive cells.

TCRdb re-derived calls from the PCR reads in MiXCR, one entry per CDR3 protein. This table holds under 650,000 distinct CDR3 sequences, around 20% found once. The CDR3 runs to 15 residues. Germline V gene lookup returns CDR1 MNHEY and CDR2 SVGAGI. Trimming took 8 bases from V and 0 from J, leaving 14 bases between them. This clonotype was seen more than once but under ten times. Its matching antigen is unknown. The TCR originated in a human donor in good health. Some libraries in this study had Jurkat cell RNA spiked in. The genes are TRBV6-5 and TRBJ2-1; possibly TRBD2 for D (6 bases). Sequencing used naive CD8+ T cells from blood, with Jurkat cell RNA spiked in. Documented subset: FACS-sorted CD8+CD4-CCR7+CD45RA+ naive T cells. This CDR3 reads CASAGGRSSYNEQFF. In DNA form, the CDR3 reads TGTGCCAGCGCCGGTGGGAGGAGCTCCTACAATGAGCAGTTCTTC.